This paragraph covers one TCR beta chain sequence. Per the original data handling: Cell counts per sample came from amplifying reference gene primers. The method was immunoSEQ multiplex PCR; TCRdb's version includes in-frame clones alone and lacks a portion of them. V, J and clone size are taken as reported in that table, and D and trimming were inferred from the DNA itself. The sample yields over 150,000 clones, about 74% seen once. This specimen comes from a study of blood T cell repertoires in COVID-19. Study-wide background: Sites across the United States, Italy and Spain contributed samples from acute and convalescent COVID-19. Sources were T cells, B-cell-depleted T cells, or PBMCs; the material itself was cDNA or gDNA.

CDR1 and CDR2 from the germline V gene are SGHTA and FQGTGA. CDR3 length: 14 residues. The V gene lost 2 bases and the J gene lost 2 bases, with 9 bases spanning the gap. J is TRBJ1-1 and V is TRBV7-3; no clear D gene. The sequenced sample was peripheral blood. The clonotype originates from a man aged 60 to 75 with acute or convalescent COVID-19. The CDR3 DNA follows: TGTGCCAGCAGCTTACAGCCAGGAAACACTGAAGCTTTCTTT. Its translation is CASSLQPGNTEAFF.